A selection of T cell receptor beta chains follows, all from one sample in a study of T cell responses to AZD1222 COVID-19 vaccine. Data came from immunoSEQ multiplex PCR; TCRdb stores just in-frame clones and leaves some out. Among some 150,000 clones, around 87% were seen once, and the ten largest hold about 4.5%. The sequencing used peripheral blood, collected 28 days after the second AZD1222 dose. These receptors were taken from an adult who received the AZD1222 COVID-19 vaccine. CDR3s include the opening cysteine and the closing phenylalanine or tryptophan.

v_call cdr3_aa
TRBV5-1 CASSLESAGINTEAFF
TRBV14 CASSHGPSYGYTF
TRBV6-5 CASSFRDRAYEQFF
TRBV10-3 CAIGGQGEEETQYF
TRBV3-1/TRBV3-2 CASSPRTTNYGYTF
TRBV6-1 CASSEVKGGRSPLHF
TRBV3-1/TRBV3-2 CASSPLQIAGGYTF
TRBV7-9 CASSPSGQANQPQHF
TRBV12-3/TRBV12-4 CASLDYRDNEQFF
TRBV19 CASSGQPMNTEAFF
TRBV7-8 CASSLSLNTEAFF
TRBV25-1 CATRRESAYEQYF
TRBV24-1 CATSEESGVTDTQYF
TRBV18 CASSSLGQGEKLFF
TRBV5-1 CASSLGPTEGGLGTEAFF
TRBV3-1/TRBV3-2 CASSPTGRGYTF
TRBV6-6 CASSYQGTGSSYEQYF